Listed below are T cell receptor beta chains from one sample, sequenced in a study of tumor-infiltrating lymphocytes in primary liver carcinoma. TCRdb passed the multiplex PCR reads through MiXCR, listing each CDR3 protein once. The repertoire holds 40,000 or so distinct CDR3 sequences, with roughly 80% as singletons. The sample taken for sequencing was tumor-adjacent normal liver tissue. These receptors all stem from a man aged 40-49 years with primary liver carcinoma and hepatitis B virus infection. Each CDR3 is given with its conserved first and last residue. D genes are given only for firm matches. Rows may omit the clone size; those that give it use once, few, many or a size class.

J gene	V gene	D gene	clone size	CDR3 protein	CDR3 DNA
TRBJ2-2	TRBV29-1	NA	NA	CSVVVGVVNTGELFF	TGCAGTGTTGTAGTGGGGGTCGTGAACACCGGGGAGTTGTTTTTT
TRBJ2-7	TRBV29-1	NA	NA	CSAMISGTGTPYNQYF	TGCAGCGCCATGATATCTGGAACCGGCACTCCCTACAATCAGTACTTC
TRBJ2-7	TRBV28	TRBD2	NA	CTSSSRTSSIGEQYF	TGTACCAGCAGTTCCCGGACTAGCAGTATCGGAGAGCAGTACTTC
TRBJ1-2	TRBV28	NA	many	CASSPPGLIYGYTF	TGTGCCAGCAGTCCGCCGGGACTCATCTATGGCTACACCTTC
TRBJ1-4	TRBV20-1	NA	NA	CSAQHAAANEKLFF	TGCAGTGCGCAACATGCGGCGGCTAATGAAAAACTGTTTTTT
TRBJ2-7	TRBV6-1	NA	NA	CDSSEAQDGDEQYF	TGTGACAGCAGTGAAGCTCAGGATGGTGACGAGCAGTACTTC
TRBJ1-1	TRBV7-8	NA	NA	CAGSFRGLNTEAFF	TGCGCCGGCAGCTTCCGGGGCCTGAACACTGAAGCTTTCTTT
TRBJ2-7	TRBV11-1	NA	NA	CASSPNSYEQYF	TGTGCCAGCAGCCCAAACAGCTACGAGCAGTACTTC
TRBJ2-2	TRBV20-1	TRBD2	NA	CCARVLAGDAGELFF	TGCTGTGCTAGAGTATTAGCGGGAGATGCCGGGGAGCTTTTTTTT
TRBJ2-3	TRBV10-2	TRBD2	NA	CTSNESKAGVDTQYF	TGCACCAGCAATGAGTCAAAAGCGGGAGTGGATACGCAGTATTTT
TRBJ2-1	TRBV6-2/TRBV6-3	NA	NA	CASSYSLREHFF	TGTGCCAGCAGTTACTCACTACGTGAGCATTTCTTC
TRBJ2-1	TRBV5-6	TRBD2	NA	CASSRGLAGVLTCNEQFF	TGTGCCAGCAGCCGGGGATTAGCGGGAGTTTTGACCTGCAATGAACAGTTCTTC
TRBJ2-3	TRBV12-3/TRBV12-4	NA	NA	CASSPSGGTQYF	TGTGCCAGCAGTCCCTCCGGAGGTACGCAGTATTTT
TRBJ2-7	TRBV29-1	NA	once	CSAMTSGTGAPYKQYF	TGCAGCGCCATGACATCTGGGACGGGCGCTCCCTACAAGCAGTACTTT
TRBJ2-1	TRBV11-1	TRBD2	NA	CASNIGKTSGASRFSNEQFF	TGTGCCAGCAACATAGGAAAGACTAGCGGGGCCTCACGGTTCAGTAATGAGCAGTTCTTC
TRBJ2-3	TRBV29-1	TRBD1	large	CSVSGTGASDTQYF	TGCAGCGTTTCCGGGACAGGGGCGTCAGATACGCAGTATTTT
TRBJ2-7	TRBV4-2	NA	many	CASSQDRFHQPGYEQYF	TGTGCCAGCAGCCAAGATCGGTTCCACCAGCCGGGCTACGAGCAGTACTTC
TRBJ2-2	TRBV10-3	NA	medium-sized	CAISGEINTGELFF	TGTGCCATCAGTGGGGAGATAAACACCGGGGAGCTGTTTTTT
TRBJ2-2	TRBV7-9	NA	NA	CASTRIGQITGELFF	TGTGCCAGCACCAGGATTGGACAGATCACCGGGGAGCTGTTTTTT
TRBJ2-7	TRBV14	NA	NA	CADSQERAALQYF	TGTGCCGACAGCCAAGAGAGGGCAGCTCTTCAGTACTTC
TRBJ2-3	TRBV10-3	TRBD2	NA	CSISEIGLAGGSGTDTQYF	TGCTCCATCAGTGAAATTGGACTAGCGGGAGGAAGTGGCACAGATACGCAGTATTTT
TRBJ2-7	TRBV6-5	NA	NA	CASKITDNYEQYF	TGTGCCAGCAAAATAACGGACAACTACGAGCAGTACTTC
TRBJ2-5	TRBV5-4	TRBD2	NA	CASSTTSVETQYF	TGTGCCAGCAGCACGACTAGCGTAGAGACGCAATACTTC
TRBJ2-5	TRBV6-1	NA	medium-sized	CASSEREQETQYF	TGTGCCAGCAGTGAAAGAGAACAAGAGACCCAGTACTTC
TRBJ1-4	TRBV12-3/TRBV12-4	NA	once	CASSLARTGKLFF	TGTGCCAGCAGTTTAGCCAGGACTGGGAAACTGTTTTTT
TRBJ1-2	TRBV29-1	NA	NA	CSVKSEQSIYGYTF	TGCAGCGTCAAGTCTGAACAGTCGATCTATGGCTACACCTTC
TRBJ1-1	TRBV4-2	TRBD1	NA	CAMSREPTNRGKAFF	TGTGCCATGAGCCGAGAACCGACCAACAGGGGAAAAGCTTTCTTT
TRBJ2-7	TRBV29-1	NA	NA	CSVVVRNFYEQHF	TGCAGCGTTGTGGTCCGGAACTTCTATGAGCAGCACTTC
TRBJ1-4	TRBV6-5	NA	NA	CAISRGWTDEKLFF	TGTGCCATCAGCCGTGGCTGGACTGATGAAAAACTGTTTTTT
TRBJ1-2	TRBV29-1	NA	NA	CARESGGEMGYTF	TGCGCTCGGGAGAGTGGCGGAGAAATGGGCTACACCTTC
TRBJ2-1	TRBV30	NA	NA	CAWSMGDHLTEQFF	TGTGCCTGGAGTATGGGGGATCACCTAACTGAGCAGTTCTTC
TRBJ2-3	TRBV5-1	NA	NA	CASSSAGSWTYTQYF	TGCGCCAGTAGCTCCGCCGGGAGCTGGACATATACGCAGTATTTT
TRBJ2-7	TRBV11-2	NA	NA	CARSFDRPQRSSYGYEQYF	TGTGCCAGGAGCTTCGATAGGCCCCAACGTTCTTCGTACGGTTACGAGCAGTACTTC
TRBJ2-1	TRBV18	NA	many	CASSPNKNNEQFF	TGTGCCAGCTCACCAAACAAGAACAATGAGCAGTTCTTC
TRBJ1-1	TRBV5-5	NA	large	CASSHEGERYTEAFF	TGTGCCAGCAGCCATGAGGGTGAGCGGTACACTGAAGCTTTCTTT
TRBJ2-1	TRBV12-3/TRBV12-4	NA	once	CASGSTAANGQFF	TGTGCCAGCGGTTCAACTGCGGCTAACGGGCAGTTCTTC
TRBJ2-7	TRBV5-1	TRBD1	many	CASSPIMDRGEQYF	TGCGCCAGCAGCCCAATCATGGACAGGGGGGAGCAGTACTTC
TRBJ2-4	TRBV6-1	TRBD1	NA	CASSAAGGFGKNIQYF	TGTGCCAGCAGTGCCGCAGGGGGCTTCGGCAAAAACATTCAGTACTTC
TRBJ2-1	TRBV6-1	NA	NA	CTSTFEQENNEQFF	TGTACCAGCACTTTCGAACAGGAAAACAATGAGCAGTTCTTC
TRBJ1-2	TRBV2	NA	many	CASSAIGSYGYTF	TGTGCCAGCAGTGCAATAGGGTCCTATGGCTACACCTTC
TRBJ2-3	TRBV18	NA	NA	CVSSPIALVTQYF	TGTGTCAGCTCACCCATAGCGTTGGTTACGCAGTATTTT
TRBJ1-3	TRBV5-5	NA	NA	CASSAGTNLFSENTIYF	TGTGCAAGCAGCGCCGGAACGAATCTCTTTTCTGAAAACACCATATATTTT
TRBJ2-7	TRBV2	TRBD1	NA	CASNETGSYEQYF	TGTGCCAGCAATGAGACAGGGTCCTATGAGCAGTACTTC
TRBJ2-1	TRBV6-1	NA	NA	CTSSGERGSYNEQFF	TGTACCAGCAGTGGGGAGAGGGGTTCCTACAATGAGCAGTTCTTC
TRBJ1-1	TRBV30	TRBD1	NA	CVWDREATETFF	TGTGTCTGGGACAGGGAGGCCACTGAAACTTTCTTT
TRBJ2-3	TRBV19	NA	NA	CASSIGSVSLTDTQYF	TGTGCCAGTAGTATTGGTAGCGTGAGTCTAACAGATACGCAGTATTTT
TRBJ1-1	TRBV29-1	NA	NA	CSVRAGWRMNTEAFF	TGTAGCGTTCGTGCGGGGTGGAGAATGAACACTGAAGCTTTCTTT
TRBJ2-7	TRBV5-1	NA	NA	CASSEPASYEQYF	TGCGCCAGCAGTGAACCTGCTAGTTACGAGCAGTACTTC
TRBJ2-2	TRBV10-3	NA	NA	CAISGVIITGELFF	TGTGCCATCAGTGGGGTGATAATCACCGGGGAGCTGTTTTTT
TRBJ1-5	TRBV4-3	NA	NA	CPSSQSREQPQLF	TGCCCCAGCAGCCAGTCCAGGGAGCAGCCCCAGCTCTTT
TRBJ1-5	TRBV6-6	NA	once	CATGGEWDQPQRF	TGTGCCACTGGTGGAGAGTGGGATCAGCCCCAGCGTTTT
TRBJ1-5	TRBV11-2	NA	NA	CTSSLEGVPGSNQPQHF	TGTACCAGCAGCTTAGAAGGGGTACCAGGGAGCAATCAGCCCCAGCATTTT
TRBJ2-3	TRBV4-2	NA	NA	CASSQEWGAASTDTQYF	TGTGCCAGCAGCCAAGAATGGGGGGCAGCTAGCACAGATACGCAGTATTTT
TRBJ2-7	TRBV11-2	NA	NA	CASSPRTIPSYEQHF	TGTGCCAGCAGCCCCCGGACTATCCCCTCCTACGAGCAGCACTTC
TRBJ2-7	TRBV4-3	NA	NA	CASSQDRGAVDEQYF	TGCGCCAGCAGCCAAGATAGGGGGGCAGTAGATGAGCAGTACTTC
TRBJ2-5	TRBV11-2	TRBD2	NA	CASSLRVAGDSTETQYF	TGTGCCAGCAGCTTAAGAGTAGCGGGTGACTCGACTGAGACCCAGTACTTC
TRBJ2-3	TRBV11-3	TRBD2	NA	CASSLGTSGSQTDTQYF	TGTGCCAGCAGCCTTGGGACTAGCGGGAGTCAAACAGATACGCAGTATTTT
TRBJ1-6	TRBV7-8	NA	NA	CASSLPPRGNLNSPFHF	TGTGCCAGCAGCTTACCCCCTCGCGGGAACCTTAATTCACCCTTCCACTTT
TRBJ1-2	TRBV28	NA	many	CASSFRAFYGYTF	TGTGCCAGCAGTTTTCGGGCTTTCTATGGCTACACCTTC
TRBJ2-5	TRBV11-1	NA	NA	CASSLLGRVGTQYF	TGTGCCAGCAGCTTATTGGGCAGGGTTGGGACCCAGTACTTC